This T cell receptor (beta chain) emerged from a study of radiotherapy plus CTLA-4 blockade in lung cancer. Whole-study results and caveats: Expansion in blood of tumor-derived TCR clones was seen after radiotherapy plus ipilimumab.

This CDR3 is 13 amino acids long. V was clipped by 4 bases and J by 6 bases, with 14 bases between them. Germline V gene data show CDR1 as SGHKS and CDR2 as YYEKEE (reference sequence). On this clone: Its antigen is currently unknown.

Assay used: immunoSEQ multiplex PCR; TCRdb lists only in-frame clones, some missing. The table includes approximately 80,000 clones, roughly 74% detected once. Participants had chemo-refractory metastatic non-small-cell lung cancer and were treated with focal radiation plus ipilimumab CTLA-4 blockade. V gene TRBV5-5 combines with J gene TRBJ2-7; weak D call: TRBD1 (5 bases). The input for sequencing was peripheral blood, taken from a patient treated with radiotherapy plus ipilimumab. The TCR originated in a human donor with non-small cell lung cancer whose response to radiotherapy plus ipilimumab could not be evaluated. The CDR3 spells CASSPGARVEQYF. The CDR3 nucleotides read TGTGCCAGCAGCCCCGGCGCCAGGGTCGAGCAGTACTTC.